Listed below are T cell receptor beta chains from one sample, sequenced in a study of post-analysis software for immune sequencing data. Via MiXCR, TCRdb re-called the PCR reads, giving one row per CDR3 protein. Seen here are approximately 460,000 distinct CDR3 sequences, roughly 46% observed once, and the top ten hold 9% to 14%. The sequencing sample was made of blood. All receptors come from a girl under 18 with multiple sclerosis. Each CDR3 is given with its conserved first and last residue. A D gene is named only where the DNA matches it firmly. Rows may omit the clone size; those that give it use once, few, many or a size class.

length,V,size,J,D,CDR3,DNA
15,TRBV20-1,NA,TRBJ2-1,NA,CSARVAGTLDNEQFF,TGCAGTGCTAGAGTGGCGGGGACTCTGGACAATGAGCAGTTCTTC
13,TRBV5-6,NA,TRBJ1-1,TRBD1,CASSLTGVTEAFF,TGTGCCAGCAGCCTAACAGGGGTCACTGAAGCTTTCTTT
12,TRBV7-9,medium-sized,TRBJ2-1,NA,CASSLYGNEQFF,TGTGCCAGCAGCTTATACGGAAATGAGCAGTTCTTC
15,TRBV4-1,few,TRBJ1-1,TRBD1,CASSQDLGQGTEAFF,TGCGCCAGCAGCCAAGATCTAGGACAGGGCACTGAAGCTTTCTTT
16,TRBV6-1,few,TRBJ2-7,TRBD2,CASRPFFASGSYEQYF,TGTGCCAGCAGACCCTTCTTTGCTAGCGGGAGCTACGAGCAGTACTTC
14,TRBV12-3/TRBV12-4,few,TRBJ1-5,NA,CASSSILVGQPQHF,TGTGCCAGCAGTTCCATCTTGGTAGGTCAGCCCCAGCATTTT
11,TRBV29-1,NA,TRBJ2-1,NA,CSGEGYNEQFF,TGCAGCGGCGAGGGGTACAACGAGCAGTTCTTC
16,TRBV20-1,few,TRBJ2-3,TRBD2,CSLETSGRAITDTQYF,TGCAGCCTCGAGACTAGCGGGAGGGCCATAACAGATACGCAGTATTTT
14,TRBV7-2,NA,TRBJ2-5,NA,CASSLDVGGREQYF,TGTGCCAGCAGCTTAGATGTGGGAGGACGGGAGCAGTACTTC
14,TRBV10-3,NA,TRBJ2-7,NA,CAISPGLGAYEQYF,TGTGCCATCAGTCCGGGTCTGGGGGCCTACGAGCAGTACTTC
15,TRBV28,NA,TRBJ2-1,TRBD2,CASSPGAGLVNEQFF,TGTGCCAGCAGCCCGGGTGCGGGACTAGTCAATGAGCAGTTCTTC
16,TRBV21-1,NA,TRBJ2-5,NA,CASSKRGLAGEETQYF,TGTGCCAGCAGCAAACGAGGACTAGCGGGAGAAGAGACCCAGTACTTC
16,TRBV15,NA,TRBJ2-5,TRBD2,CATAERLAGHRETQYF,TGTGCCACCGCGGAGAGACTAGCGGGACACAGGGAGACCCAGTACTTC
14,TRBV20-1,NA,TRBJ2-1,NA,CSPRVQNSYNEQFF,TGCAGTCCCCGGGTCCAAAATTCCTACAATGAGCAGTTCTTC
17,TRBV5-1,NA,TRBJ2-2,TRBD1,CASSRGPTGGNTGELFF,TGCGCCAGCAGCCGAGGGCCTACAGGGGGGAACACCGGGGAGCTGTTTTTT
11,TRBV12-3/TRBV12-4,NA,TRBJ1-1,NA,CASTQTGGAFF,TGTGCCAGCACCCAGACAGGCGGCGCTTTCTTT
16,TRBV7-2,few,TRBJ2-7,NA,CASSPRSAGITYEQYF,TGTGCCAGCAGCCCCAGGAGCGCAGGAATAACCTACGAGCAGTACTTC
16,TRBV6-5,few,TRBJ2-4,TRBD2,CASSSIAGGPLNIQYF,TGTGCCAGCAGTTCGATAGCGGGAGGGCCGCTAAACATTCAGTACTTC
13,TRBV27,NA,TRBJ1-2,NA,CASSFGPNYGYTF,TGTGCCAGCAGTTTTGGGCCTAACTATGGCTACACCTTC
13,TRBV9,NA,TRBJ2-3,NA,CASSGPWGDTQYF,TGTGCCAGCAGCGGCCCTTGGGGGGATACGCAGTATTTT
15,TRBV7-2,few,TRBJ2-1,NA,CASSFQRGTYNEQFF,TGTGCCAGCAGCTTCCAACGCGGGACTTACAATGAGCAGTTCTTC
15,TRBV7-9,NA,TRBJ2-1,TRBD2,CASSLGLAGEGEQFF,TGTGCCAGCAGCTTAGGGCTAGCGGGAGAGGGTGAGCAGTTCTTC
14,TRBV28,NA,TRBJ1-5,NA,CASRAGFSNQPQHF,TGTGCCAGCAGGGCAGGATTTAGCAATCAGCCCCAGCATTTT
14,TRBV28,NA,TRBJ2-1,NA,CASSLSYDRLVQFF,TGTGCCAGCAGTTTATCGTATGATAGATTGGTGCAGTTCTTC
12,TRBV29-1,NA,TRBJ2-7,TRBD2,CSVEGLAHEQYF,TGCAGCGTTGAAGGACTAGCGCACGAGCAGTACTTC
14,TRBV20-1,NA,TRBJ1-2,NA,CSARDLGGIYGYTF,TGCAGTGCTAGGGATCTCGGGGGTATCTATGGCTACACCTTC
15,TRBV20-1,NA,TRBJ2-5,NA,CSARDLASSQETQYF,TGCAGTGCTAGAGACTTGGCTAGTAGCCAAGAGACCCAGTACTTC
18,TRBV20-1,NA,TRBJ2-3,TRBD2,CSARATSERALGTDTQYF,TGCAGTGCTAGGGCTACTAGCGAGAGGGCCCTCGGCACAGATACGCAGTATTTT
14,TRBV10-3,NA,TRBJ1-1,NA,CAISTQELNTEAFF,TGTGCCATCAGTACACAGGAATTGAACACTGAAGCTTTCTTT
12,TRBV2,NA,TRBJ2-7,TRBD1,CASHDRVGEQYF,TGTGCCAGCCATGACAGGGTCGGCGAGCAGTACTTC
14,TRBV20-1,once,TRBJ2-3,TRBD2,CSARPSGGSDTQYF,TGCAGTGCCAGACCTAGCGGGGGGTCAGATACGCAGTATTTT
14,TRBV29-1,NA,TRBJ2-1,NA,CTGTGTPSYNEQFF,TGCACCGGGACCGGGACCCCCTCCTACAATGAGCAGTTCTTC
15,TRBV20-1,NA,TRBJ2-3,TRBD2,CSARASGIATDTQYF,TGCAGTGCTAGAGCCAGCGGGATAGCAACAGATACGCAGTATTTT
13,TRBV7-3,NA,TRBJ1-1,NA,CASSLVRGGSAFF,TGTGCCAGCAGCTTAGTTCGGGGGGGTTCGGCTTTCTTT
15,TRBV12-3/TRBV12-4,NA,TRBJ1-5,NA,CASSLTGNSNQPQHF,TGTGCCAGCAGTTTGACAGGAAACAGCAATCAGCCCCAGCATTTT
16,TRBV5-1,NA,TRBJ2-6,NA,CASSLGTRAGANVLTF,TGCGCCAGCAGCTTGGGGACCAGGGCTGGGGCCAACGTCCTGACTTTC
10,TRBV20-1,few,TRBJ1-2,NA,CSADMEGYTF,TGCAGTGCTGATATGGAGGGCTACACCTTC
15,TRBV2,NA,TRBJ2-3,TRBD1,CASMGRTGITDTQYF,TGTGCCAGCATGGGTCGGACAGGGATCACAGATACGCAGTATTTT
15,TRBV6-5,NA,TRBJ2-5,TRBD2,CASSYSTSGKETQYF,TGTGCCAGCAGTTACTCGACTAGCGGGAAAGAGACCCAGTACTTC
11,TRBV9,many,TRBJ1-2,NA,CASSVDGAYTF,TGTGCCAGCAGCGTAGATGGGGCCTACACCTTC
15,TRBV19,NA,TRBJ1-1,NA,CASSIGLGFDTEAFF,TGTGCCAGTAGTATTGGGTTAGGGTTCGACACTGAAGCTTTCTTT
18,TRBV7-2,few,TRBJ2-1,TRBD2,CASSPPYWGEGTYNEQFF,TGTGCCAGCAGCCCCCCGTACTGGGGGGAGGGAACCTACAATGAGCAGTTCTTC
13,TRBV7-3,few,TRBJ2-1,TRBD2,CASSSVGGREQFF,TGTGCCAGCAGCTCCGTCGGGGGGAGGGAGCAGTTCTTC
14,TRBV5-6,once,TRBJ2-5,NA,CASGFWTGQETQYF,TGTGCCAGCGGCTTCTGGACGGGGCAAGAGACCCAGTACTTC
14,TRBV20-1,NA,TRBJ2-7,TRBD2,CSAQREGRTYEQYF,TGCAGTGCCCAGCGGGAGGGCCGAACCTACGAGCAGTACTTC
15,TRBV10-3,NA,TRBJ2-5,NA,CAISGMGAADEEQYF,TGTGCCATCAGTGGGATGGGGGCGGCAGATGAAGAGCAGTACTTC
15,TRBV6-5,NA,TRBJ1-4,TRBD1,CASRILQGENEKLFF,TGTGCCAGCAGGATACTACAGGGGGAAAATGAAAAACTGTTTTTT
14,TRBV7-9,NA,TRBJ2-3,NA,CVSSLTPGPDTQYF,TGTGTCAGCAGTTTGACTCCGGGTCCAGATACGCAGTATTTT
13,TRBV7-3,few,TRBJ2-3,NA,CASRGGSTDTQYF,TGTGCCAGCCGGGGCGGGAGCACAGATACGCAGTATTTT